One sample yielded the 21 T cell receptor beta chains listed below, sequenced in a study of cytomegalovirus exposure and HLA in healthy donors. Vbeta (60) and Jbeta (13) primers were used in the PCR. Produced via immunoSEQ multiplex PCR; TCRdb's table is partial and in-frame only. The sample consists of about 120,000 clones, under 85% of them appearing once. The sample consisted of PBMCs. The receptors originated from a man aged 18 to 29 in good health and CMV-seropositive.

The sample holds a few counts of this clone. The CDR3 DNA reads TGTGCCAGCAGCGTGATGGAAGGGGGGGGTGAAAAACTGTTTTTT. Encoded protein: CASSVMEGGGEKLFF. This chain uses TRBV9 with TRBJ1-4; D is possibly TRBD1 (6 bases). This CDR3 spans 15 amino acids. The V and J ends lost 2 bases and 7 bases respectively, with 15 bases between them. Germline V CDR1 and CDR2: SGDLS, YYNGEE. The variable domain in full, with the rest retrieved from reference TRBV9 and TRBJ1-4, is DSGVTQTPKHLITATGQRVTLRCSPRSGDLSVYWYQQSLDQGLQFLIQYYNGEERAKGNILERFSAQQFPDLHSELNLSSLELGDSALYFCASSVMEGGGEKLFFGSGTQLSVL.

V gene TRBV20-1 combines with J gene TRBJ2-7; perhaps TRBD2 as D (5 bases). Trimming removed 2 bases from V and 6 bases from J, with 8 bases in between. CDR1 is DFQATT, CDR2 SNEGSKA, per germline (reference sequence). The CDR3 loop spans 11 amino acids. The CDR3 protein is CSARRGLEQYF. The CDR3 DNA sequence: TGCAGTGCTAGACGGGGTCTCGAGCAGTACTTC.

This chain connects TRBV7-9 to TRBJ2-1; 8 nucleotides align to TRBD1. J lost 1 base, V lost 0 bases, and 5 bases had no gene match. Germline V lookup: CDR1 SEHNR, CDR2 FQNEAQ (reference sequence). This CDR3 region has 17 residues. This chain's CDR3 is CASSLAVTGESYNEQFF. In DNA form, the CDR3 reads TGTGCCAGCAGCTTAGCGGTGACAGGGGAGTCCTACAATGAGCAGTTCTTC.

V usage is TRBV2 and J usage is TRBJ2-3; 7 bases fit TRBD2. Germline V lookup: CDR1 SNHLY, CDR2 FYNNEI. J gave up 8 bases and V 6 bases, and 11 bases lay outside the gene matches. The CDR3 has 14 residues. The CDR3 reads CASSPRSGGGTQYF. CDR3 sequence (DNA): TGTGCCAGCAGCCCCCGGTCCGGCGGGGGTACGCAGTATTTT.

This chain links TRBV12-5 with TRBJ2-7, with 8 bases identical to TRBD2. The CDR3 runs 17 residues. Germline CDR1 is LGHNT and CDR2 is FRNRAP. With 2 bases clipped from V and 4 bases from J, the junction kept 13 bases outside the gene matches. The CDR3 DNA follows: TGTGCTAGTGGTTTGACCCCCCCACCGAGCGGGAGATACGAGCAGTACTTC. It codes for CASGLTPPPSGRYEQYF.

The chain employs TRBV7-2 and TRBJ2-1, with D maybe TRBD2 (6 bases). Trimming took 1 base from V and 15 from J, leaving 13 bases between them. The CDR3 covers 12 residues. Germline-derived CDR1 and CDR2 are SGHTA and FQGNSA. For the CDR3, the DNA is TGTGCCAGCAGCTTAGACTGGCCCGGGGGGTTCTTC. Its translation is CASSLDWPGGFF.

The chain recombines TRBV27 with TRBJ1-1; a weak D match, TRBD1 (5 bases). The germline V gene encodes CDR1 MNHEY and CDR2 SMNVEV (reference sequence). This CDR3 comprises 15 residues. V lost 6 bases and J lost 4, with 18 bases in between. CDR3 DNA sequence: TGTGCCAGCAGCTCCGTCAGGGTGTGGGGCACTGAAGCTTTCTTT. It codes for CASSSVRVWGTEAFF.

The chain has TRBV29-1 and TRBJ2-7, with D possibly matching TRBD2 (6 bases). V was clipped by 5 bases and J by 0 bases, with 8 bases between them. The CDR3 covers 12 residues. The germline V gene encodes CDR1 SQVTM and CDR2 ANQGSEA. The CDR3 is CSVSSDSYEQYF. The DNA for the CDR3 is TGCAGCGTTTCTAGCGACTCCTACGAGCAGTACTTC.

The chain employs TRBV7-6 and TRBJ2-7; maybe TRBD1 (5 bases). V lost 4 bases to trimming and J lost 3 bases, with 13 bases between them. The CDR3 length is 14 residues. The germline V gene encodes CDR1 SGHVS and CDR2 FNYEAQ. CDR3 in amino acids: CASSSDKKNYEQYF. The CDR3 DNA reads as TGTGCCAGCAGCTCGGACAAAAAGAACTACGAGCAGTACTTC.

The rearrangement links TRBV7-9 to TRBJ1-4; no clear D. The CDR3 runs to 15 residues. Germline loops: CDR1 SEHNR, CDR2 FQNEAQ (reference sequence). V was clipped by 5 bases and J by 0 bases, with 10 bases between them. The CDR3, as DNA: TGTGCCAGCAGCGACGGGGTCCCAACTAATGAAAAACTGTTTTTT. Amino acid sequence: CASSDGVPTNEKLFF.

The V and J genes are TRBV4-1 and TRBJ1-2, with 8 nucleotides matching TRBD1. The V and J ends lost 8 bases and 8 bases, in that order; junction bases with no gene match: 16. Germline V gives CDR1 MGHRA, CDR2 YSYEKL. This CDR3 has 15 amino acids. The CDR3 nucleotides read TGCGCCAGCCTAGGGGGGGTCAGGGGGCAATGGGGCTACACCTTC. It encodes CASLGGVRGQWGYTF.

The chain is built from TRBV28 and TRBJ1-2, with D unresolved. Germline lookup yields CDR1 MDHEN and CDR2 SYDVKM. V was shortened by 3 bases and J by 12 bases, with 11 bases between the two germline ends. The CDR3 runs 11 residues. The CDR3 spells CASSFMERDTF. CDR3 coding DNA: TGTGCCAGCAGTTTTATGGAGAGGGACACCTTC.

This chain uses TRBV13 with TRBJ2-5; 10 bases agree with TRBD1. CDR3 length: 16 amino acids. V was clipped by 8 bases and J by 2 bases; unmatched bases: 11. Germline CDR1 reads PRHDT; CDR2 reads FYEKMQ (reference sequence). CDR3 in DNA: TGTGCCAGCGGGGGGACAGGGGAAGACCCACAAGAGACCCAGTACTTC. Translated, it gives CASGGTGEDPQETQYF.

The DNA of the CDR3 is TGCGCCAGCAGCCTAGTTACAGGGGGCACTGAAGCTTTCTTT. Amino acid sequence: CASSLVTGGTEAFF. This chain links TRBV4-1 with TRBJ1-1, with TRBD1 identical over 8 bases. From germline, CDR1 is MGHRA and CDR2 YSYEKL. CDR3 length: 14 residues. The ends lost 4 bases at V and 4 bases at J; junction bases unmatched: 5.

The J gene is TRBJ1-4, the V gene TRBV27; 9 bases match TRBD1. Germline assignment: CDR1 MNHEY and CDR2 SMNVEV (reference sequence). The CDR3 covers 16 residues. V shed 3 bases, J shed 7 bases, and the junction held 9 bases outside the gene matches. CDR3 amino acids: CASSFLEDRGFEKLFF. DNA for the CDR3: TGTGCCAGCAGTTTTCTCGAGGACAGGGGTTTTGAAAAACTGTTTTTT.

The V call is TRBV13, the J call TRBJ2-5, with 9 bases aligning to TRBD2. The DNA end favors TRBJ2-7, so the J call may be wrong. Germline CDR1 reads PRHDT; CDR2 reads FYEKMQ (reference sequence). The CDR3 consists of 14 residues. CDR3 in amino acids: CASSSSGIPYEQYF. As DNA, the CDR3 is TGTGCCAGCAGCTCTAGCGGGATCCCGTACGAGCAGTACTTC.

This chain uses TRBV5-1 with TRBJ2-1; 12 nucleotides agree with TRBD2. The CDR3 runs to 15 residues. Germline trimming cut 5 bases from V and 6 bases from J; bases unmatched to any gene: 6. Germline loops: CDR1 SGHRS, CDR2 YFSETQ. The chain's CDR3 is CASSLLAGGVNEQFF. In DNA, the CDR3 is TGCGCCAGCAGTTTACTAGCGGGGGGTGTCAATGAGCAGTTCTTC.

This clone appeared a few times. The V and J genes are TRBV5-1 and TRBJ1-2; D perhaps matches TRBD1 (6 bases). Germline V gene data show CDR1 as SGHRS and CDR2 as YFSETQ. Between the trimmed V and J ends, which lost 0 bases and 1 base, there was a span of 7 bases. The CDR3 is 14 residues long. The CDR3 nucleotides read TGCGCCAGCAGCTTGGAAGGGGGTAACTATGGCTACACCTTC. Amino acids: CASSLEGGNYGYTF.

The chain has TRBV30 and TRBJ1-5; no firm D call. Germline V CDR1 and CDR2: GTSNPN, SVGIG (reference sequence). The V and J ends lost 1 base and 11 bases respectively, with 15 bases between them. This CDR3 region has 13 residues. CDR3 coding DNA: TGTGCCTGGAGTGGGCCCTCACATCCAGCCCAGCATTTT. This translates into CAWSGPSHPAQHF.

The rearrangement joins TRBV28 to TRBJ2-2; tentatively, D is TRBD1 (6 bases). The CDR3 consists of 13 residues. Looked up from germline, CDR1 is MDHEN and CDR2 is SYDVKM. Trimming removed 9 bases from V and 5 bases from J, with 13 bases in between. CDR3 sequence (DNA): TGTGCCAGTCGGGCCCAGGGGACCGGGGAGCTGTTTTTT. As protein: CASRAQGTGELFF.

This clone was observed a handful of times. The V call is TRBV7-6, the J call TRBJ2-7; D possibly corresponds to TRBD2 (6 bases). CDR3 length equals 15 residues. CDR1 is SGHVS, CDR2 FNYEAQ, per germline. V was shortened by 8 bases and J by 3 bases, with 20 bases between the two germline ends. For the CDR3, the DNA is TGTGCCAGCGGGACGGAGGGTGACTACTACTACGAGCAGTACTTC. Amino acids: CASGTEGDYYYEQYF.